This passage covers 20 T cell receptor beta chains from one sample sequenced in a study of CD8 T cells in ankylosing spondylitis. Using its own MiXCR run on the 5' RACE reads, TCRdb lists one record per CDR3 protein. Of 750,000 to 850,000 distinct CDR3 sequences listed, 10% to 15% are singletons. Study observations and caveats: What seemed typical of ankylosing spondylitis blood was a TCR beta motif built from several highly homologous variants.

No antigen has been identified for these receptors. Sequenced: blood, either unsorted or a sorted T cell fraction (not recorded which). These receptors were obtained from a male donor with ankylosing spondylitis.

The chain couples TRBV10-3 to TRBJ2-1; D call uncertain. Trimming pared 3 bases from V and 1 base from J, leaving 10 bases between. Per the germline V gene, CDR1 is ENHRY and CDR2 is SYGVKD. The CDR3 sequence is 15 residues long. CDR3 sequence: CAISDSKPSYNEQFF. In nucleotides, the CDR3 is TGTGCCATCAGTGACTCCAAACCTTCCTACAATGAGCAGTTCTTC.

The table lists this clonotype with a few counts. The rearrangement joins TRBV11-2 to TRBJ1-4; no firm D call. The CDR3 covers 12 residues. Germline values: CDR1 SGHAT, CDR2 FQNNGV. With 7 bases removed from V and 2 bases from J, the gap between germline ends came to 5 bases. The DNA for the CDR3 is TGTGCCAGCACAGGCACTAATGAAAAACTGTTTTTT. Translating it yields CASTGTNEKLFF.

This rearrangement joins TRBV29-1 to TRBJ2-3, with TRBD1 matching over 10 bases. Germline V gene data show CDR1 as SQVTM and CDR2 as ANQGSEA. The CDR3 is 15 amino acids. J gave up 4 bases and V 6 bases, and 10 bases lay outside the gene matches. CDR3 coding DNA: TGCAGCGTGGTCCGCGGGACAGGGGTCGCAGATACGCAGTATTTT. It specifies CSVVRGTGVADTQYF.

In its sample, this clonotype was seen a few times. DNA for the CDR3: TGTGCCAGCAGCCGGGACAGTATCCAAGAGACCCAGTACTTC. Translation gives CASSRDSIQETQYF. The genes are TRBV5-6 and TRBJ2-5, with TRBD1 identical over 7 bases. Trimming took 4 bases from V and 1 from J; bases not matched to a gene: 4. The CDR3 covers 14 residues. Germline V CDR1 and CDR2: SGHDT, YYEEEE.

Here the CDR3 reads CASSPWLGQEAFF. CDR3 DNA sequence: TGTGCCAGCAGCCCCTGGCTGGGCCAGGAAGCTTTCTTT. The chain joins TRBV14 to TRBJ1-1; no definite D call. Germline CDR1 SGHDN, CDR2 FVKESK. This CDR3 has 13 amino acids. The V end lost 4 bases, the J end lost 8 bases, and 14 bases lay between the germline ends.

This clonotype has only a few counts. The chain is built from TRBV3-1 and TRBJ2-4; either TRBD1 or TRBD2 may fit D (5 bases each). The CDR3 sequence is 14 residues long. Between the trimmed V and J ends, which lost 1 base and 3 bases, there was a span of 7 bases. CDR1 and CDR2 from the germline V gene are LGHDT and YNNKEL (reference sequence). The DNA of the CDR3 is TGTGCCAGCAGCCAAGTTGGGGGCAAAAACATTCAGTACTTC. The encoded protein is CASSQVGGKNIQYF. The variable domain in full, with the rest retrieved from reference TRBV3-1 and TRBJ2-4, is DTAVSQTPKYLVTQMGNDKSIKCEQNLGHDTMYWYKQDSKKFLKIMFSYNNKELIINETVPNRFSPKSPDKAHLNLHINSLELGDSAVYFCASSQVGGKNIQYFGAGTRLSVL.

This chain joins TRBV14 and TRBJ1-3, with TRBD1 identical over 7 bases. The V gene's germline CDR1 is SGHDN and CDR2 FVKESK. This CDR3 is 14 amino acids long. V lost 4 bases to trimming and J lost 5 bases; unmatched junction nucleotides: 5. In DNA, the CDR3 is TGTGCCAGCAGCCTCGGGACAGAAAGAAACACCATATATTTT. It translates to CASSLGTERNTIYF.

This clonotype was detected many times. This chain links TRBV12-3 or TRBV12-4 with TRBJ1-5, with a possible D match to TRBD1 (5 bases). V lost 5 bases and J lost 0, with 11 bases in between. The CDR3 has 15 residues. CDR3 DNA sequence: TGTGCCAGCAGTCCCACAGGTGCTAGCAATCAGCCCCAGCATTTT. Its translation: CASSPTGASNQPQHF.

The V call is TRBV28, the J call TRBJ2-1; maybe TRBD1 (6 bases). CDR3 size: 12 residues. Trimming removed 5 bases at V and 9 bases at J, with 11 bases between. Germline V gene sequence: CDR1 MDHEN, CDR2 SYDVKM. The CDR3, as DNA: TGTGCCAGCAGTCCTCAGGGGACTGAGCAGTTCTTC. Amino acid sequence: CASSPQGTEQFF.

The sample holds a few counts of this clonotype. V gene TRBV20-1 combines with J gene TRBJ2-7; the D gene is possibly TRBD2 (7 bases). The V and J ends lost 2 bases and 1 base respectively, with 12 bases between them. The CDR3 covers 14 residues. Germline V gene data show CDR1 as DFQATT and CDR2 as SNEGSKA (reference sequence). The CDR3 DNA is TGCAGTGCTAGATTGGAGGGGGGGTCCTACGAGCAGTACTTC. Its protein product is CSARLEGGSYEQYF.

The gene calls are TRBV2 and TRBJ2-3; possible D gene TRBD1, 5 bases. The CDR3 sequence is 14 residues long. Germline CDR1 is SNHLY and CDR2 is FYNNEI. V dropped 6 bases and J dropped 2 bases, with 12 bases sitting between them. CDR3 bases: TGTGCCAGCAGGGTGGGGCTGATCACAGATACGCAGTATTTT. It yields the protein CASRVGLITDTQYF.

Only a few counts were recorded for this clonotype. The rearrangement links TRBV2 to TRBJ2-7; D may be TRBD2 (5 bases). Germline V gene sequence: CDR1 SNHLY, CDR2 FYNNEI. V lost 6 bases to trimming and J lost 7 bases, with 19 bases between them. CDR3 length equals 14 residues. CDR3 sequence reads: CASSLTIRPGEQYF. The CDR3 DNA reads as TGTGCCAGCAGCCTCACCATAAGACCGGGAGAGCAGTACTTC.

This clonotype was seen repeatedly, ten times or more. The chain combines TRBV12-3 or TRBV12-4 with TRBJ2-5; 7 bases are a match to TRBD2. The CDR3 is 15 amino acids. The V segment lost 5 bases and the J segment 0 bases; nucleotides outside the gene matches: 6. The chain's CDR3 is CASSRISGNQETQYF. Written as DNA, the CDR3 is TGTGCCAGCAGTCGGATAAGCGGGAACCAAGAGACCCAGTACTTC.

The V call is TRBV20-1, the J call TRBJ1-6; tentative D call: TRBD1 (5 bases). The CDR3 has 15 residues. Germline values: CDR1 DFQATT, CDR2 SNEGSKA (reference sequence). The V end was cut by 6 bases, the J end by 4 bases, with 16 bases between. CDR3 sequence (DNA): TGCAGTGCCAAGACAGCCTCTCTATATAATTCACCCCTCCACTTT. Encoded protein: CSAKTASLYNSPLHF.

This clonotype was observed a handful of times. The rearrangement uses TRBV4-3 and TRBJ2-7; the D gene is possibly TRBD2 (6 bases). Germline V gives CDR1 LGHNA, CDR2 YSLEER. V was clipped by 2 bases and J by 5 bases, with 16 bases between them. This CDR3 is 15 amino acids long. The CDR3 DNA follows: TGCGCCAGCAGCCAATCCGGGGCGCCGGGGGACGAGCAGTACTTC. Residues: CASSQSGAPGDEQYF.

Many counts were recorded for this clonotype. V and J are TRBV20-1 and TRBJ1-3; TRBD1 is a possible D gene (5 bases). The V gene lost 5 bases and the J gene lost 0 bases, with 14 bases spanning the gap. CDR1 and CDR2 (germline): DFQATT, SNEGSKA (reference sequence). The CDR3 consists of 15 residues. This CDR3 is CSARMRGTSGNTIYF. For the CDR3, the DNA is TGCAGTGCTCGAATGCGGGGGACCTCTGGAAACACCATATATTTT.

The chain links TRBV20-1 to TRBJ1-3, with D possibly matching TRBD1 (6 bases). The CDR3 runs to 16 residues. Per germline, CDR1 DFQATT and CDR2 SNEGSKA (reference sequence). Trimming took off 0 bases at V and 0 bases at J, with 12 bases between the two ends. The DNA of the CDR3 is TGCAGTGCTAGAGATCAGGGGAGATACTCTGGAAACACCATATATTTT. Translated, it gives CSARDQGRYSGNTIYF.

DNA of the CDR3: TGCAGCGTTGGGTCCTGGGGGACACTCGGGGAGCTGTTTTTT. It translates to CSVGSWGTLGELFF. The J gene is TRBJ2-2, the V gene TRBV29-1, with D possibly matching TRBD1 (6 bases). V was clipped by 4 bases and J by 7 bases, with 16 bases between them. CDR1 and CDR2 from the germline V gene are SQVTM and ANQGSEA. CDR3 length: 14 amino acids.

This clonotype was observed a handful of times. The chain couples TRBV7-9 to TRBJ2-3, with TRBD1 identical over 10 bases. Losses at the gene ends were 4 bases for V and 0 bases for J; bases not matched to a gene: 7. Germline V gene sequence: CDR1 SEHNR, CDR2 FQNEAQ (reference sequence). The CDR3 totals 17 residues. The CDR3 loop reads CASSSGGQGTSTDTQYF. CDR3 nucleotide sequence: TGTGCCAGCAGCTCGGGGGGACAGGGGACTAGCACAGATACGCAGTATTTT.

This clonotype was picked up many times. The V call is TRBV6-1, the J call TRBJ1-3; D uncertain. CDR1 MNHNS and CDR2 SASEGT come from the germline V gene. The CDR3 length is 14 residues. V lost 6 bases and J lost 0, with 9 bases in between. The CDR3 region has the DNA TGTGCCAGCAGCCCCGGAAGCTCTGGAAACACCATATATTTT. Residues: CASSPGSSGNTIYF.